This T cell receptor beta chain derives from a study of OX40 agonist ivuxolimab in advanced cancers. Study as a whole: Recorded diagnoses for dose-escalation patients were hepatocellular carcinoma, melanoma, renal cell or head and neck cancer. In three patients, partial responses were observed, one with hepatocellular carcinoma and two with cutaneous melanoma.

Sequenced by immunoSEQ multiplex PCR; TCRdb stores in-frame clones only, minus some. The repertoire holds more than 65,000 clones, with about 91% as singletons. J gave up 6 bases and V 5 bases, and 6 bases lay outside the gene matches. This CDR3 is 13 amino acids long. Germline V gene lookup returns CDR1 SGHTA and CDR2 FQGNSA. The study sampled blood at baseline, cycle 4 day 1, and cycle 7 day 1. The specimen was CD4+ or CD8+ T cells sorted from blood, collected in a trial of the OX40 agonist ivuxolimab. This sequence was found in an adult with an advanced solid tumor such as melanoma, head and neck, liver or kidney cancer. The chain has TRBV7-2 and TRBJ1-2, with 7 bases that match TRBD1. CDR3 sequence reads: CASSPQGSHGYTF. The CDR3, as DNA: TGTGCCAGCAGCCCACAGGGGTCCCATGGCTACACCTTC.